This T cell receptor (beta chain) is from a study of T cell responses to AZD1222 COVID-19 vaccine. Notes on the study in general: Every sample of the repertoires postdated the peak T cell response. Clonal diversity may have been underestimated in mostly white British donors. Baseline serology detected seropositivity in only six or seven AZD1222 recipients. The study found Spike-specific TCR breadth and depth rose after two AZD1222 doses.

V was trimmed by 6 bases and J by 6 bases, leaving 11 bases between them. This CDR3 is 11 amino acids long. Germline values: CDR1 SQVTM, CDR2 ANQGSEA. The protocol was immunoSEQ multiplex PCR, while the TCRdb copy is restricted to in-frame clones and leaves out a portion. The profile shows over 110,000 clones, 92% of them singletons. Regarding this clone: The target antigen is unknown.

This material consisted of peripheral blood, taken 28 days after the second AZD1222 dose. The TCR sequence derives from an adult who received the AZD1222 COVID-19 vaccine. The chain joins TRBV29-1 to TRBJ1-2, with a possible D match to TRBD1 (6 bases). The CDR3 region is CSVGQTDGYTF. The CDR3 nucleotides are TGCAGCGTAGGACAGACGGATGGCTACACCTTC.